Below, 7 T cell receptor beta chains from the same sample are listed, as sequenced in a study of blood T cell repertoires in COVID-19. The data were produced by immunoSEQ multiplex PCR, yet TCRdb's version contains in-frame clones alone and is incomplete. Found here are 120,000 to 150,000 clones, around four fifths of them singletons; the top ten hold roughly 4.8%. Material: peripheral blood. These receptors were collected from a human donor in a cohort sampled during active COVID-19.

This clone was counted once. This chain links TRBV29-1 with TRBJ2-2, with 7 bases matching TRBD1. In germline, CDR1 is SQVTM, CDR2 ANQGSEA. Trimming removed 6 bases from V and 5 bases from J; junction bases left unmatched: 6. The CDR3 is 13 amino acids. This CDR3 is CSVDPGGTGELFF. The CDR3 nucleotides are TGCAGCGTCGACCCAGGGGGTACCGGGGAGCTGTTTTTT.

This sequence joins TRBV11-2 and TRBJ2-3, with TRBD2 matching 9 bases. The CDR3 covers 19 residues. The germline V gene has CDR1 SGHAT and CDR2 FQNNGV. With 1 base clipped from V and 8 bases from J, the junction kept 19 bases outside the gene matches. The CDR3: CASSLVGLAGTSARGTQYF. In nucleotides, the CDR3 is TGTGCCAGCAGCTTAGTTGGGCTAGCGGGGACCAGTGCAAGGGGTACGCAGTATTTT. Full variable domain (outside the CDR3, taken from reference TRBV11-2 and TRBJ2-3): EAGVAQSPRYKIIEKRQSVAFWCNPISGHATLYWYQQILGQGPKLLIQFQNNGVVDDSQLPKDRFSAERLKGVDSTLKIQPAKLEDSAVYLCASSLVGLAGTSARGTQYFGPGTRLTVL.

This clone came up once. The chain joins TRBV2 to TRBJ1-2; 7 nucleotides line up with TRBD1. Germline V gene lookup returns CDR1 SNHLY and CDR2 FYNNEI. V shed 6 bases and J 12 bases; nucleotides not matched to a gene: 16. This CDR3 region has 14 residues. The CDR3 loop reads CASSHAGTDGADTF. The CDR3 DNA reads TGTGCCAGCAGCCACGCGGGGACAGACGGGGCAGACACCTTC. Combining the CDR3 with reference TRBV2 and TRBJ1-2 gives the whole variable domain EPEVTQTPSHQVTQMGQEVILRCVPISNHLYFYWYRQILGQKVEFLVSFYNNEISEKSEIFDDQFSVERPDGSNFTLKIRSTKLEDSAMYFCASSHAGTDGADTFGSGTRLTVV.

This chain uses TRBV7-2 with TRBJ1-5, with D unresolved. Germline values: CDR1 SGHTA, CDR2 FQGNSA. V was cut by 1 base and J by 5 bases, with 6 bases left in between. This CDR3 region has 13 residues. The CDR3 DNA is TGTGCCAGCAGCTTAGTGGCAGATCAGCCCCAGCATTTT. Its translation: CASSLVADQPQHF.

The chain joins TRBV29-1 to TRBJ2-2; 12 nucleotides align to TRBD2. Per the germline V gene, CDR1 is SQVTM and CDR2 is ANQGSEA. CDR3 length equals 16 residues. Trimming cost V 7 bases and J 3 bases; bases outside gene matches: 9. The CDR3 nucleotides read TGCAGCGGGGGGGCTAGCGGGAGGGCCGACACCGGGGAGCTGTTTTTT. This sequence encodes CSGGASGRADTGELFF.

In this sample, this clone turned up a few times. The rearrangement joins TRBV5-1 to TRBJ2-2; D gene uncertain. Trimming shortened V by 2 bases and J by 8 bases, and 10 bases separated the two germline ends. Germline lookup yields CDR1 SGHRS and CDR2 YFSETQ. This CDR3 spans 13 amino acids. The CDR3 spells CASSFIERGELFF. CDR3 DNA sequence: TGCGCCAGCAGCTTCATTGAGAGAGGGGAGCTGTTTTTT.

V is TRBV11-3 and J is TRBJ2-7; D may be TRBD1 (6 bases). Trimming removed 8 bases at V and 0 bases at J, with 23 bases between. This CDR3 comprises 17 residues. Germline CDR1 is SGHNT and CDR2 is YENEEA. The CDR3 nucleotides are TGTGCCAGCCCATTATTGTCCGGGACAACTTGCTCCTACGAGCAGTACTTC. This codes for CASPLLSGTTCSYEQYF.